This T cell receptor (beta chain) was sequenced in a study of blood T cell repertoires in COVID-19. Study-wide background: The study drew acute and convalescent COVID-19 samples from the United States, Italy and Spain. PBMCs, B-cell-depleted T cells, or T cells were the source of the cDNA or gDNA that made up the material.

This table comes from immunoSEQ multiplex PCR, and its TCRdb copy is limited to in-frame clones, with some not included. This sample has about 170,000 clones, with 80% to 90% found just once. CDR1 is MDHEN, CDR2 SYDVKM, per germline. The CDR3 length is 16 residues. Trimming took 7 bases from V and 6 from J; bases not matched to a gene: 15. The J gene is TRBJ2-4, the V gene TRBV28; 7 nucleotides agree with TRBD1. Sample: peripheral blood. This TCR was recovered from a woman of 80 years or more with acute or convalescent COVID-19. The CDR3 coding sequence is TGTGCCAGCACCCACGGACAGGCGCTGGACGGAAACATTCAGTACTTC. It codes for CASTHGQALDGNIQYF.